Below, 28 T cell receptor beta chains from the same sample are listed, as sequenced in a study of metastatic and nonmetastatic thyroid tumors. Patients underwent thyroid surgery, and none had received any treatment before it. TCRdb re-clonotyped the PCR reads through MiXCR. The data hold about 4,300 clones, with roughly a fifth observed a single time. The specimen sequenced was tumor tissue. The receptors were sampled from a male donor with papillary thyroid cancer or a benign thyroid nodule (not recorded which). Some clones in this sample may be carry-over from other donors' samples.

By sample fraction, this clone is medium-sized (0.01 to 0.1%). The rearrangement links TRBV7-8 to TRBJ1-1; D uncertain. The CDR3 length is 16 residues. The germline gives CDR1 SGHVS, CDR2 FQNEAQ. The V end was cut by 5 bases, the J end by 0 bases, with 16 bases between. CDR3 sequence reads: CASSIMRAELNTEAFF. The DNA for the CDR3 is TGTGCCAGCAGCATAATGAGGGCGGAGCTGAACACTGAAGCTTTCTTT.

The chain uses TRBV6-4 and TRBJ2-3; D might be TRBD2 (6 bases). Trimming removed 5 bases from V and 3 bases from J, with 9 bases in between. Germline V gene data show CDR1 as MRHNA and CDR2 as SNTAGT. The CDR3 spans 13 residues. This chain's CDR3 is CASSSGDTDTQYF. The CDR3 region has the DNA TGTGCCAGCAGTTCGGGAGATACAGATACGCAGTATTTT.

The V gene is TRBV19, the J gene TRBJ2-1; weak D call: TRBD1 (5 bases). The CDR3 is made up of 14 amino acids. V was shortened by 7 bases and J by 5 bases, with 15 bases between the two germline ends. The germline gives CDR1 LNHDA, CDR2 SQIVND (reference sequence). CDR3 amino acids: CASTLTGLNNEQFF. Written as DNA, the CDR3 is TGTGCCAGTACCCTAACAGGTTTGAACAATGAGCAGTTCTTC.

This clone is deemed medium-sized. The genes are TRBV11-2 and TRBJ1-4; no clear D gene. The V gene's germline CDR1 is SGHAT and CDR2 FQNNGV. V lost 3 bases to trimming and J lost 7 bases, with 6 bases between them. The CDR3 spans 12 residues. The CDR3 loop is CASSFTSEKLFF. The CDR3, as DNA: TGTGCCAGCAGCTTTACGAGTGAAAAACTGTTTTTT. Combining the CDR3 with reference TRBV11-2 and TRBJ1-4 gives the whole variable domain EAGVAQSPRYKIIEKRQSVAFWCNPISGHATLYWYQQILGQGPKLLIQFQNNGVVDDSQLPKDRFSAERLKGVDSTLKIQPAKLEDSAVYLCASSFTSEKLFFGSGTQLSVL.

The genes are TRBV5-1 and TRBJ2-7; TRBD1 matches at 10 bases. The V segment lost 4 bases and the J segment 5 bases; nucleotides outside the gene matches: 6. The germline gives CDR1 SGHRS, CDR2 YFSETQ. The CDR3 is made up of 14 amino acids. CDR3 nucleotides: TGCGCCAGCAGCACGGACAGGGGGAGAGACGAGCAGTACTTC. Protein: CASSTDRGRDEQYF.

V usage is TRBV20-1 and J usage is TRBJ1-2; unclear D gene. This CDR3 region has 12 residues. The germline V gene has CDR1 DFQATT and CDR2 SNEGSKA (reference sequence). V lost 5 bases, J lost 3 bases, and 10 bases lay in between. The CDR3 DNA reads TGCAGTGCTCGTGCCCAGGACTATGGCTACACCTTC. As protein: CSARAQDYGYTF.

This clone occurred a few times. The rearrangement uses TRBV12-3 or TRBV12-4 and TRBJ2-1, with TRBD2 identical over 9 bases. The CDR3 has 16 amino acids. V lost 3 bases and J lost 5; bases outside the gene matches: 8. CDR3 coding DNA: TGTGCCAGCAGTTTGGGGGTGGCTAGCGGGAACAATGAGCAGTTCTTC. Protein: CASSLGVASGNNEQFF.

This clone was counted a few times. The J gene is TRBJ1-5, the V gene TRBV28, with TRBD1 matching over 10 bases. CDR1 and CDR2 from the germline V gene are MDHEN and SYDVKM. The CDR3 loop spans 15 amino acids. J gave up 5 bases and V 5 bases, and 6 bases lay outside the gene matches. CDR3 coding DNA: TGTGCCAGCAGTCCATCCGGGACAGGGGATCAGCCCCAGCATTTT. Translation: CASSPSGTGDQPQHF.

By its share, this clone is medium-sized (0.01 to 0.1%). This may come from a read error, since a much larger clone is one base off. The same CDR3 also results from other DNA sequences found in this sample. This chain joins TRBV27 and TRBJ1-2, with no clear D. Germline CDR1 and CDR2: MNHEY and SMNVEV (reference sequence). This CDR3 is built from 15 residues. The CDR3 DNA is TGCGCCAGCAGTCAACTAGTGGGAAACACCTATGGCTACACCTTC. This sequence encodes CASSQLVGNTYGYTF.

This clone was counted ten times or more. This chain uses TRBV20-1 with TRBJ2-7; TRBD1 might be the D (6 bases). Germline V gives CDR1 DFQATT, CDR2 SNEGSKA (reference sequence). The CDR3 length is 12 residues. The germline V and J ends were trimmed by 8 bases and 6 bases, with 17 bases remaining between them. CDR3 sequence reads: CSSTLLGGEQYF. The DNA of the CDR3 is TGCAGTTCTACCCTACTAGGGGGCGAGCAGTACTTC.

This clone has only a few counts. The gene calls are TRBV19 and TRBJ1-2, with 9 positions matching TRBD1. Germline CDR1 reads LNHDA; CDR2 reads SQIVND (reference sequence). Trimming cost V 11 bases and J 2 bases; bases outside gene matches: 12. The length of the CDR3 is 15 residues. The CDR3 nucleotides are TGTGCCGGGTTCAAGCGGACAGGGGCAAACTATGGCTACACCTTC. It yields the protein CAGFKRTGANYGYTF.

This clone is medium-sized within its sample. The J gene is TRBJ2-1, the V gene TRBV12-3 or TRBV12-4; D may be TRBD2 (6 bases). This CDR3 comprises 12 residues. V lost 3 bases and J lost 6, with 6 bases in between. CDR3 loop: CASSFGGNEQFF. Written as DNA, the CDR3 is TGTGCCAGCAGTTTCGGGGGCAATGAGCAGTTCTTC.

This clone was observed a handful of times. V gene TRBV12-3 or TRBV12-4 combines with J gene TRBJ2-7; D is ambiguous. CDR3 length equals 15 residues. Trimming stripped 2 bases from V and 1 base from J, with 12 bases between. DNA for the CDR3: TGTGCCAGCAGTTTATTGAGCATTATATCCTACGAGCAGTACTTC. Protein product: CASSLLSIISYEQYF.

This clone was counted between two and nine times. The CDR3 nucleotides read TGTGCCAGCAGGACATTCGGGACGGGCACCTACGAGCAGTACTTC. This encodes CASRTFGTGTYEQYF. The chain recombines TRBV28 with TRBJ2-7; either TRBD1 or TRBD2 may fit D (5 bases each). Between the trimmed V and J ends, which lost 6 bases and 2 bases, there was a span of 17 bases. The germline gives CDR1 MDHEN, CDR2 SYDVKM. There are 15 residues in the CDR3. The full variable domain, with the rest looked up from reference TRBV28 and TRBJ2-7, is DVKVTQSSRYLVKRTGEKVFLECVQDMDHENMFWYRQDPGLGLRLIYFSYDVKMKEKGDIPEGYSVSREKKERFSLILESASTNQTSMYLCASRTFGTGTYEQYFGPGTRLTVT.

This clone has just a few counts. This chain connects TRBV6-1 to TRBJ2-2; TRBD2 might be the D (6 bases). This CDR3 is 15 amino acids long. V lost 6 bases, J lost 2 bases, and 13 bases lay in between. Germline V gene lookup returns CDR1 MNHNS and CDR2 SASEGT. CDR3 coding DNA: TGTGCCAGCAGAGCGGGTAGCCTTAACACCGGGGAGCTGTTTTTT. Protein product: CASRAGSLNTGELFF.

This clone is large in the sample. The junction departs from the called germline gene at one end, perhaps through a read error. The V and J genes are TRBV6-1 and TRBJ1-4; D is ambiguous. The CDR3 is made up of 11 amino acids. The germline V gene has CDR1 MNHNS and CDR2 SASEGT. This CDR3 reads CASSEVRKLFF. The CDR3 region has the DNA TGTGCCAGCAGCGAAGTAAGAAAACTGTTTTTT.

By share, this clone ranks as medium-sized. The chain carries TRBV12-3 or TRBV12-4 and TRBJ2-3, with a possible D match to TRBD1 (6 bases). Trimming shortened V by 0 bases and J by 3 bases, and 16 bases separated the two germline ends. The CDR3 covers 17 residues. The CDR3 loop reads CASSLAGHRAGTDTQYF. The DNA for the CDR3 is TGTGCCAGCAGTTTAGCGGGCCACAGGGCCGGGACAGATACGCAGTATTTT.

Sample share makes this clone large. This chain links TRBV6-2 or TRBV6-3 with TRBJ1-1, with D unresolved. This CDR3 is 13 amino acids long. CDR1 and CDR2 (germline): MNHEY, SVGEGT. V was cut by 2 bases and J by 4 bases, with 8 bases left in between. The CDR3 reads CASSYVGITEAFF. The DNA for the CDR3 is TGTGCCAGCAGTTACGTGGGAATCACTGAAGCTTTCTTT.

This chain connects TRBV6-5 to TRBJ1-4; perhaps TRBD1 as D (5 bases). The CDR3 is 15 amino acids. The V end lost 0 bases, the J end lost 4 bases, and 9 bases lay between the germline ends. Germline assignment: CDR1 MNHEY and CDR2 SVGAGI. CDR3 in amino acids: CASSYSAGSNEKLFF. As DNA, the CDR3 is TGTGCCAGCAGTTACTCGGCAGGGAGTAATGAAAAACTGTTTTTT.

This clone has just a few counts. The V gene is TRBV19, the J gene TRBJ1-6; D possibly corresponds to TRBD1 (5 bases). Trimming stripped 10 bases from V and 9 bases from J, with 16 bases between. Germline V gives CDR1 LNHDA, CDR2 SQIVND (reference sequence). This CDR3 has 13 residues. The DNA for the CDR3 is TGTGCCACAAAGGCCGGGGGAGGTTCACCCCTCCACTTT. Encoded protein: CATKAGGGSPLHF.

This clone was found a few times. The chain uses TRBV6-2 or TRBV6-3 and TRBJ1-6, with TRBD1 as a possible D gene (6 bases). The V and J ends lost 3 bases and 8 bases respectively, with 11 bases between them. The CDR3 sequence is 14 residues long. Looked up from germline, CDR1 is MNHEY and CDR2 is SVGEGT. The CDR3 loop is CASSYGGLDSPLHF. CDR3 bases: TGTGCCAGCAGTTATGGGGGGCTTGATTCACCCCTCCACTTT.

To note about this clone: Lacking the conserved final phenylalanine or tryptophan, this CDR3 likely reflects a read error. The rearrangement links TRBV6-4 to TRBJ1-5, with D tentatively TRBD1 (6 bases). Germline V gives CDR1 MRHNA, CDR2 SNTAGT. The CDR3 loop spans 14 amino acids. Trimming cost V 6 bases and J 4 bases, with 13 bases left between them. The CDR3 region has the DNA TGTGCCAGCAGCCCAGGGACATCTAATCAGCCCCAGCATTCT. Translated, it gives CASSPGTSNQPQHS.

This clone has just a few counts. The chain uses TRBV28 and TRBJ2-7, with 7 bases fitting TRBD2. The trim removed 5 bases at V and 3 bases at J, leaving 7 bases unmatched. Germline V gene sequence: CDR1 MDHEN, CDR2 SYDVKM. CDR3 size: 14 residues. The CDR3, as DNA: TGTGCCAGCAGTCACTGGCGGGAGTTCTACGAGCAGTACTTC. Its translation is CASSHWREFYEQYF.

A few counts support this clone. Other DNA sequences in this specimen translate into the identical CDR3. The J gene is TRBJ1-6, the V gene TRBV6-1; no clear D. The V end was cut by 0 bases, the J end by 10 bases, with 13 bases between. The CDR3 loop spans 15 amino acids. CDR1 and CDR2 (germline): MNHNS, SASEGT. Written as DNA, the CDR3 is TGTGCCAGCAGTGAAGCGGACGGGCTAGACTCACCCCTCCACTTT. It specifies CASSEADGLDSPLHF.

This clone is labeled medium-sized. This chain links TRBV12-3 or TRBV12-4 with TRBJ2-5, with D perhaps matching TRBD1 (5 bases). Trimming stripped 6 bases from V and 1 base from J, with 21 bases between. This CDR3 region has 17 residues. CDR3: CASSYIGQGHSQETQYF. CDR3 in DNA: TGTGCCAGCAGCTACATAGGGCAGGGCCATTCCCAAGAGACCCAGTACTTC.

V and J are TRBV19 and TRBJ1-2; perhaps TRBD1 as D (6 bases). This CDR3 has 15 residues. The germline CDR1 and CDR2 sequences are LNHDA and SQIVND (reference sequence). The V gene lost 1 base and the J gene lost 9 bases, with 18 bases spanning the gap. The CDR3 protein is CASSIVQGARKSYTF. The CDR3 nucleotides are TGTGCCAGTAGTATAGTACAGGGAGCGCGCAAGAGCTACACCTTC.

By share, this clone ranks as large (0.1 to 1%). The chain carries TRBV24-1 and TRBJ2-2; 7 bases line up with TRBD2. Germline CDR1 KGHDR, CDR2 SFDVKD. This CDR3 has 16 amino acids. After removal of 2 bases from V and 6 bases from J, the junction contained 8 bases not matched to a gene. The CDR3 protein is CATSDYGGVRSGELFF. CDR3 in DNA: TGTGCCACCAGTGATTATGGGGGGGTACGGTCCGGGGAGCTGTTTTTT.

In its sample, this clone ranks as large. This chain uses TRBV10-2 with TRBJ2-7, with a weak D call TRBD2 (5 bases). The length of the CDR3 is 14 residues. CDR1 is WSHSY, CDR2 SAAADI, per germline. Trimming left V 7 bases short and J 6 bases short, with 19 bases between. Written as DNA, the CDR3 is TGCGCCAGCACCCCCAGTCGGGGTGAAGGCGAGCAGTACTTC. Translating gives CASTPSRGEGEQYF.